These 21 T cell receptor beta chains were all obtained from the same sample, sequenced in a study of human T cells and chemical hapten exposure. The time point: patch test 2, 6 weeks after DPC sensitization. Treatment denoted: therapeutic diphenylcyclopropenone sensitization with weekly scalp DPC. TCRdb called the RACE reads again in MiXCR, with one record for every CDR3 protein. Of approximately 92,000 distinct CDR3 sequences listed, over 9.5% are singletons. The sample consisted of whole blood, taken in connection with sensitization to the hapten diphenylcyclopropenone (DPC). These receptors were obtained from a woman aged 40 to 50 with alopecia areata. Some clones in this sample may be carry-over from other donors' samples.

This clonotype has at least ten counts. V is TRBV7-6 and J is TRBJ2-3, with 11 bases identical to TRBD2. The CDR3 runs 15 residues. V lost 5 bases, J lost 0 bases, and 1 base stayed unmatched. Germline CDR1 and CDR2: SGHVS and FNYEAQ. CDR3 DNA: TGTGCCAGCAGCCGACTAGCGGGGAGCACAGATACGCAGTATTTT. Its translation is CASSRLAGSTDTQYF.

The CDR3: CASSRDSGLAFF. CDR3 nucleotides: TGTGCCAGCAGCCGGGACAGCGGATTAGCTTTCTTT. V is TRBV7-9 and J is TRBJ1-1; 7 nucleotides agree with TRBD1. The CDR3 has 12 residues. V shed 5 bases, J shed 10 bases, and the junction held 7 bases outside the gene matches. Germline V CDR1 and CDR2: SEHNR, FQNEAQ (reference sequence).

At least ten counts were recorded for this clonotype. The rearrangement uses TRBV7-2 and TRBJ2-3, with unresolved D. The CDR3 is 12 residues long. The germline V and J ends were trimmed by 6 bases and 1 base, with 5 bases remaining between them. Looked up from germline, CDR1 is SGHTA and CDR2 is FQGNSA. CDR3 protein: CASSKGTDTQYF. The DNA of the CDR3 is TGTGCCAGCAGTAAGGGCACAGATACGCAGTATTTT.

This chain links TRBV6-4 with TRBJ2-1; 8 nucleotides agree with TRBD1. The CDR3 loop spans 14 amino acids. Per the germline V gene, CDR1 is MRHNA and CDR2 is SNTAGT. V was clipped by 5 bases and J by 3 bases; unmatched bases: 3. The CDR3 loop is CASSPGQDYNEQFF. CDR3 DNA sequence: TGTGCCAGCAGTCCGGGACAGGACTACAATGAGCAGTTCTTC.

This clonotype was seen at least ten times. The chain combines TRBV28 with TRBJ2-3, with TRBD1 as a possible D gene (6 bases). Germline CDR1 MDHEN, CDR2 SYDVKM. V was cut by 2 bases and J by 0 bases, with 15 bases left in between. The length of the CDR3 is 17 residues. CDR3 protein: CASSLGPPGASTDTQYF. CDR3 DNA: TGTGCCAGCAGTTTAGGTCCCCCAGGGGCGAGCACAGATACGCAGTATTTT.

J is TRBJ2-1 and V is TRBV20-1; 10 positions agree with TRBD2. CDR1 and CDR2 (germline): DFQATT, SNEGSKA (reference sequence). V lost 0 bases, J lost 1 base, and 6 bases stayed unmatched. CDR3 length: 17 residues. CDR3 loop: CSARESTSGVSYNEQFF. CDR3 nucleotides: TGCAGTGCTAGAGAGTCCACTAGCGGGGTTTCCTACAATGAGCAGTTCTTC.

This clonotype showed up many times. The J gene is TRBJ1-2, the V gene TRBV9, with D possibly matching TRBD1 (6 bases). The CDR3 spans 17 residues. The V end lost 0 bases, the J end lost 0 bases, and 15 bases lay between the germline ends. The germline gives CDR1 SGDLS, CDR2 YYNGEE. The CDR3 coding sequence is TGTGCCAGCAGCGTAGAAGCAGGGGACTCGTCTAACTATGGCTACACCTTC. Translated: CASSVEAGDSSNYGYTF. The variable domain in full, completed from reference TRBV9 and TRBJ1-2, reads DSGVTQTPKHLITATGQRVTLRCSPRSGDLSVYWYQQSLDQGLQFLIQYYNGEERAKGNILERFSAQQFPDLHSELNLSSLELGDSALYFCASSVEAGDSSNYGYTFGSGTRLTVV.

The rearrangement joins TRBV10-2 to TRBJ2-7, with D tentatively TRBD2 (6 bases). This CDR3 comprises 15 residues. Germline V gene lookup returns CDR1 WSHSY and CDR2 SAAADI. The ends were cut back, 6 bases at V and 2 bases at J, with 17 bases in the middle. This CDR3 is CASRNPRDLAYEQYF. CDR3 nucleotides: TGCGCCAGCAGGAATCCCCGGGACTTGGCCTACGAGCAGTACTTC.

The CDR3 DNA reads TGTGCCAGCAGCTTAATTGGCACAGATACGCAGTATTTT. As protein: CASSLIGTDTQYF. The chain has TRBV7-2 and TRBJ2-3; D unclear. V was pared by 2 bases and J by 1 base, with 4 bases between. Germline CDR1 SGHTA, CDR2 FQGNSA. The CDR3 is 13 residues long.

The V and J genes are TRBV7-2 and TRBJ2-6; D unclear. This CDR3 comprises 20 residues. V lost 1 base and J 0 bases, leaving 19 bases between the germline ends. The germline V gene has CDR1 SGHTA and CDR2 FQGNSA. The CDR3 loop is CASSLEGPATSNSGANVLTF. The DNA for the CDR3 is TGTGCCAGCAGCTTAGAGGGTCCGGCTACGTCAAACTCTGGGGCCAACGTCCTGACTTTC.

The gene calls are TRBV9 and TRBJ2-3; 10 bases match TRBD2. J gave up 0 bases and V 4 bases, and 8 bases lay outside the gene matches. Germline CDR1 and CDR2: SGDLS and YYNGEE. The CDR3 is made up of 17 amino acids. The CDR3 loop is CASSPLSGRASTDTQYF. The CDR3 bases are TGTGCCAGCAGCCCTCTCAGCGGGAGGGCTAGCACAGATACGCAGTATTTT.

CDR3: CASSSWSQRGEQFF. The DNA of the CDR3 is TGTGCCAGCAGCTCTTGGAGCCAGCGGGGTGAGCAGTTCTTC. The chain combines TRBV7-2 with TRBJ2-1; 7 bases line up with TRBD2. Germline CDR1 reads SGHTA; CDR2 reads FQGNSA. V was clipped by 4 bases and J by 9 bases; unmatched bases: 9. This CDR3 is built from 14 residues.

This clonotype was counted many times. This sequence joins TRBV20-1 and TRBJ1-2; no clear D. Germline assignment: CDR1 DFQATT and CDR2 SNEGSKA (reference sequence). V gave up 0 bases and J gave up 8 bases, with 13 bases separating them. There are 13 residues in the CDR3. Here the CDR3 reads CSARDFSGRGYTF. In nucleotides, the CDR3 is TGCAGTGCTAGAGATTTCAGTGGAAGGGGCTACACCTTC.

CDR3 sequence (DNA): TGCAGTGCTAAAGGGGGGCAAAACTATGGCTACACCTTC. This sequence encodes CSAKGGQNYGYTF. The chain couples TRBV20-1 to TRBJ1-2, with D maybe TRBD1 (6 bases). The ends were cut back, 4 bases at V and 2 bases at J, with 11 bases in the middle. Germline V CDR1 and CDR2: DFQATT, SNEGSKA (reference sequence). CDR3 length equals 13 residues.

This clonotype was observed many times. The chain has TRBV20-1 and TRBJ2-1; 11 nucleotides agree with TRBD1. CDR1 and CDR2 (germline): DFQATT, SNEGSKA (reference sequence). V lost 3 bases, J lost 7 bases, and 11 bases stayed unmatched. The CDR3 consists of 16 residues. The CDR3 DNA follows: TGCAGTGCTAGGATGCCCGGGACAGGGGGTAGGAATGAGCAGTTCTTC. Amino acid sequence: CSARMPGTGGRNEQFF.

The chain combines TRBV6-5 with TRBJ1-1, with 9 nucleotides matching TRBD1. CDR3 length: 15 amino acids. CDR1 and CDR2 from the germline V gene are MNHEY and SVGAGI. Trimming cost V 6 bases and J 1 base; bases outside gene matches: 6. Written as DNA, the CDR3 is TGTGCCAGCAGGCTTCCGGGACAGGGGAACACTGAAGCTTTCTTT. The encoded protein is CASRLPGQGNTEAFF.

The chain combines TRBV12-3 or TRBV12-4 with TRBJ2-4; no clear D. The V end was cut by 3 bases, the J end by 0 bases, with 6 bases between. The CDR3 is 14 residues long. The CDR3 protein is CASSFALAKNIQYF. The CDR3 DNA follows: TGTGCCAGCAGTTTTGCGCTAGCCAAAAACATTCAGTACTTC.

This clonotype was seen ten or more times. The chain combines TRBV3-1 with TRBJ1-1, with D maybe TRBD1 (5 bases). The CDR3 has 12 residues. Germline-derived CDR1 and CDR2 are LGHDT and YNNKEL (reference sequence). Trimming removed 4 bases from V and 8 bases from J, with 11 bases in between. This CDR3 is CASSPRGREAFF. The CDR3 DNA sequence: TGTGCCAGCAGCCCTAGGGGACGGGAAGCTTTCTTT.

In this sample, this clonotype turned up many times. The chain joins TRBV2 to TRBJ2-7; no definite D call. This CDR3 has 13 amino acids. Germline assignment: CDR1 SNHLY and CDR2 FYNNEI. V lost 6 bases to trimming and J lost 7 bases, with 16 bases between them. The CDR3 coding sequence is TGTGCCAGCAGGGGCAGCCTCGCGAGGGAGCAGTACTTC. It specifies CASRGSLAREQYF. Variable domain in full (rest from reference TRBV2 and TRBJ2-7): EPEVTQTPSHQVTQMGQEVILRCVPISNHLYFYWYRQILGQKVEFLVSFYNNEISEKSEIFDDQFSVERPDGSNFTLKIRSTKLEDSAMYFCASRGSLAREQYFGPGTRLTVT.

The chain combines TRBV24-1 with TRBJ2-1; D perhaps matches TRBD1 (6 bases). From germline, CDR1 is KGHDR and CDR2 SFDVKD. Trimming took off 7 bases at V and 7 bases at J, with 19 bases between the two ends. The CDR3 runs to 15 residues. The chain's CDR3 is CATSEGDTVLNEQFF. Here the CDR3 DNA reads TGTGCCACCAGCGAGGGGGACACGGTATTGAATGAGCAGTTCTTC.

To note about this clonotype: A single base separates this from a much larger clone, so it may be a read error. The rearrangement links TRBV10-3 to TRBJ1-1, with D perhaps TRBD1 (5 bases). This CDR3 is built from 12 residues. V lost 10 bases and J 2 bases, leaving 11 bases between the germline ends. Germline V gene data show CDR1 as ENHRY and CDR2 as SYGVKD. The CDR3 DNA reads TGTGCCAGCGGGGCGGCAAACACTGAAGCTTTCTTT. Translating it yields CASGAANTEAFF.